These 20 T cell receptor beta chains were sequenced from one sample in a study of cytomegalovirus exposure and HLA in healthy donors. PCR primers comprised 60 Vbeta and 13 Jbeta primers. The repertoire was sequenced with immunoSEQ multiplex PCR; TCRdb's copy has only in-frame clones and lacks some. The sample consists of 70,000 to 95,000 clones, more than 60% of them appearing once. The sample consisted of PBMCs. These receptors all stem from a man aged 40-49 years in good health and CMV-seronegative.

The V gene is TRBV27, the J gene TRBJ2-2; weak D call: TRBD1 (6 bases). CDR3 length: 14 amino acids. CDR1 is MNHEY and CDR2 is SMNVEV in the germline V gene (reference sequence). The V gene lost 6 bases and the J gene lost 4 bases, with 12 bases spanning the gap. CDR3 loop: CASRNRVSTGELFF. The CDR3 DNA follows: TGTGCCAGCAGGAACAGGGTGAGCACCGGGGAGCTGTTTTTT.

The chain carries TRBV28 and TRBJ2-7; 8 nucleotides align to TRBD1. The germline CDR1 and CDR2 sequences are MDHEN and SYDVKM. This CDR3 contains 12 residues. V lost 6 bases and J lost 3; bases outside the gene matches: 1. The CDR3 loop is CASSRGHYEQYF. The CDR3 DNA reads as TGTGCCAGCAGCAGGGGGCACTACGAGCAGTACTTC.

The V gene is TRBV29-1, the J gene TRBJ2-3; 8 bases fit TRBD1. CDR1 SQVTM and CDR2 ANQGSEA come from the germline V gene. This CDR3 has 14 residues. The junction had 12 bases not matched to a gene; V was cut back by 8 bases and J by 5 bases. The CDR3 reads CSKWTGSPGDTQYF. The DNA of the CDR3 is TGCAGCAAATGGACAGGGTCGCCGGGAGATACGCAGTATTTT.

This chain connects TRBV28 to TRBJ2-3; 11 bases are a match to TRBD1. The CDR3 runs 15 residues. The J segment lost 6 bases and the V segment lost 5 bases, leaving 7 bases of the junction unmatched. Germline CDR1 reads MDHEN; CDR2 reads SYDVKM. The CDR3 sequence is CASSLGQGAEDTQYF. The CDR3 DNA is TGTGCCAGCAGTCTCGGACAGGGGGCGGAGGATACGCAGTATTTT.

This chain links TRBV6-1 with TRBJ2-2; TRBD1 matches at 8 bases. V trimming: 4 bases; J trimming: 3 bases; junction bases outside the gene matches: 7. Germline assignment: CDR1 MNHNS and CDR2 SASEGT. The CDR3 is made up of 16 amino acids. In nucleotides, the CDR3 is TGTGCCAGCAGTGTCAGGGGGCTTACGGACACCGGGGAGCTGTTTTTT. Protein product: CASSVRGLTDTGELFF.

J is TRBJ2-7 and V is TRBV5-4, with 10 positions matching TRBD2. V shed 4 bases, J shed 0 bases, and the junction held 4 bases outside the gene matches. Germline CDR1 SGHNT, CDR2 YYREEE (reference sequence). This CDR3 is 15 amino acids long. CDR3 sequence reads: CASSPTSGFSYEQYF. In nucleotides, the CDR3 is TGTGCCAGCAGCCCGACTAGCGGGTTCTCCTACGAGCAGTACTTC.

The chain recombines TRBV5-4 with TRBJ2-7; 8 bases match TRBD1. The germline gives CDR1 SGHNT, CDR2 YYREEE (reference sequence). This CDR3 region has 14 residues. J was trimmed by 0 bases and V by 4 bases; bases with no gene match: 3. The CDR3: CASSATGDSYEQYF. The CDR3 DNA sequence: TGTGCCAGCAGCGCGACAGGGGACTCCTACGAGCAGTACTTC.

V and J are TRBV30 and TRBJ2-7, with 7 positions matching TRBD2. The V gene's germline CDR1 is GTSNPN and CDR2 SVGIG (reference sequence). The CDR3 consists of 16 residues. J gave up 7 bases and V 0 bases, and 15 bases lay outside the gene matches. This CDR3 is CAWSVLNSQLGREQYF. In nucleotides, the CDR3 is TGTGCCTGGAGTGTACTTAACAGTCAACTCGGGAGGGAGCAGTACTTC. The full variable domain, rest sourced from reference TRBV30 and TRBJ2-7, is SQTIHQWPATLVQPVGSPLSLECTVEGTSNPNLYWYRQAAGRGLQLLFYSVGIGQISSEVPQNLSASRPQDRQFILSSKKLLLSDSGFYLCAWSVLNSQLGREQYFGPGTRLTVT.

This sequence joins TRBV9 and TRBJ1-5; D is unresolved. The germline V gene has CDR1 SGDLS and CDR2 YYNGEE. Trimming left V 0 bases short and J 4 bases short, with 5 bases between. The CDR3 runs to 13 residues. In DNA form, the CDR3 reads TGTGCCAGCAGCGTAGCGGGGAATCAGCCCCAGCATTTT. Translation: CASSVAGNQPQHF.

This clone showed up just a few times. The rearrangement joins TRBV2 to TRBJ2-1, with 8 bases matching TRBD1. Germline trimming cut 6 bases from V and 7 bases from J; bases unmatched to any gene: 2. Germline CDR1 is SNHLY and CDR2 is FYNNEI. This CDR3 has 12 amino acids. This chain's CDR3 is CASRTGVNEQFF. The CDR3 DNA reads TGTGCCAGCAGGACAGGGGTGAATGAGCAGTTCTTC.

CDR3 in amino acids: CASSTGGETQYF. CDR3 sequence (DNA): TGTGCCAGCAGTACAGGGGGAGAGACCCAGTACTTC. The chain couples TRBV5-4 to TRBJ2-5; 8 nucleotides agree with TRBD1. The CDR3 has 12 residues. In germline, CDR1 is SGHNT, CDR2 YYREEE (reference sequence). The junction had 1 base not matched to a gene; V was cut back by 5 bases and J by 4 bases.

CDR3 in DNA: TGTGCCAGCAGTCCGTGGACAGGGGTAAGGGAGCAGTACTTC. Amino acid sequence: CASSPWTGVREQYF. V and J are TRBV7-8 and TRBJ2-7; 9 bases match TRBD1. The CDR3 sequence is 14 residues long. The V gene's germline CDR1 is SGHVS and CDR2 FQNEAQ. V shed 6 bases, J shed 7 bases, and the junction held 10 bases outside the gene matches. The whole variable domain, remainder taken from reference TRBV7-8 and TRBJ2-7, is GAGVSQSPRYKVAKRGQDVALRCDPISGHVSLFWYQQALGQGPEFLTYFQNEAQLDKSGLPSDRFFAERPEGSVSTLKIQRTQQEDSAVYLCASSPWTGVREQYFGPGTRLTVT.

The chain has TRBV2 and TRBJ2-6; no clear D gene. The germline V and J ends were trimmed by 11 bases and 0 bases, with 17 bases remaining between them. This CDR3 spans 16 amino acids. From germline, CDR1 is SNHLY and CDR2 FYNNEI. The CDR3 sequence: CAQQDNPPSGANVLTF. CDR3 sequence (DNA): TGTGCCCAGCAGGATAACCCGCCCTCTGGGGCCAACGTCCTGACTTTC.

V is TRBV30 and J is TRBJ2-7; D is perhaps TRBD2 (6 bases). Germline V CDR1 and CDR2: GTSNPN, SVGIG (reference sequence). CDR3 length: 14 amino acids. Trimming pared 1 base from V and 2 bases from J, leaving 12 bases between. CDR3 sequence: CAWSAAGYPYEQYF. CDR3 bases: TGTGCCTGGAGTGCGGCGGGGTATCCCTACGAGCAGTACTTC.

This clone was detected only a few times. This rearrangement joins TRBV4-2 to TRBJ2-7; 7 bases align to TRBD1. Trimming at V came to 1 base and at J to 3 bases, leaving 6 bases not matched to a gene. Germline V gives CDR1 LGHNA, CDR2 YNFKEQ. The CDR3 runs to 15 residues. The chain's CDR3 is CASSQGQGNGYEQYF. In DNA, the CDR3 is TGTGCCAGCAGCCAAGGACAGGGAAATGGCTACGAGCAGTACTTC.

The V and J genes are TRBV30 and TRBJ2-1; 9 bases map to TRBD2. Trimming at V came to 1 base and at J to 6 bases, leaving 1 base not matched to a gene. CDR3 size: 13 residues. CDR1 and CDR2 from the germline V gene are GTSNPN and SVGIG (reference sequence). The CDR3 here is CAWSGGRANEQFF. The CDR3 DNA reads as TGTGCCTGGAGTGGCGGGAGGGCCAATGAGCAGTTCTTC.

The gene calls are TRBV27 and TRBJ1-3; D is ambiguous. V lost 1 base, J lost 4 bases, and 5 bases lay in between. This CDR3 spans 13 amino acids. The V gene's germline CDR1 is MNHEY and CDR2 SMNVEV (reference sequence). The CDR3 here is CASSLLRGNTIYF. The CDR3 coding sequence is TGTGCCAGCAGTTTATTGCGGGGAAACACCATATATTTT.

The chain joins TRBV14 to TRBJ2-1; 9 bases fit TRBD2. Germline values: CDR1 SGHDN, CDR2 FVKESK. Losses at the gene ends were 0 bases for V and 5 bases for J; bases not matched to a gene: 14. The CDR3 contains 19 residues. The CDR3 protein is CASSQDGASGINRHNEQFF. The CDR3 DNA reads TGTGCCAGCAGCCAAGATGGGGCTAGCGGGATTAATCGGCACAATGAGCAGTTCTTC.

The sample holds a few counts of this clone. The J gene is TRBJ1-1, the V gene TRBV7-6; D not certain. Germline lookup yields CDR1 SGHVS and CDR2 FNYEAQ. Trimming took 1 base from V and 1 from J, leaving 7 bases between them. CDR3 size: 14 residues. CDR3 residues: CASSLGRENTEAFF. In DNA, the CDR3 is TGTGCCAGCAGCTTAGGGAGGGAGAACACTGAAGCTTTCTTT.

V usage is TRBV19 and J usage is TRBJ1-6; 8 bases align to TRBD1. With 0 bases clipped from V and 9 bases from J, the junction kept 4 bases outside the gene matches. The V gene's germline CDR1 is LNHDA and CDR2 SQIVND (reference sequence). The length of the CDR3 is 15 residues. The CDR3 reads CASSIERQGRSPLHF. The CDR3 region has the DNA TGTGCCAGTAGTATAGAGCGACAGGGGCGTTCACCCCTCCACTTT.